The TCR beta chain described here comes from a study of tumor-infiltrating lymphocytes in primary liver carcinoma (TCRdb year 2017). About the investigation overall: The five patients, three men and two women aged 30 to 69 years, had hepatocellular carcinoma (four) or combined HCC and intrahepatic cholangiocarcinoma (one). Tumors of the five patients were stage T1-T3 N0M0 with maximum diameters of roughly 4 to 10 cm. Each sample produced roughly 3.65 to 8 million productive TCRbeta reads, and read depth showed no significant difference between tissue types. For each liver tumor, the study sampled five regions along with adjacent normal tissue and blood, and applied TCRbeta repertoire sequencing, expression microarrays and whole-exome sequencing. TCRbeta repertoire sequencing covered 35 specimens from 5 patients: 25 or so tumor regions, 5 adjacent noncancerous liver tissues and 5 peripheral blood samples. Agilent mRNA microarray profiling was performed on the approximately 25 tumor region samples to relate TCRbeta repertoire diversity to the local molecular phenotype. Reproducibility between technical replicate repertoires was high, with correlation coefficients above 0.95 and mean shared-clone rates approximately 0.91.

A constant-region primer and ProtoScript II reverse transcriptase were used to reverse-transcribe TCRbeta-specific cDNA from around 480 ng total RNA. Three nested multiplex PCR rounds, following a slightly modified ARM-PCR procedure, were used to build the TCRbeta libraries. Each of the first two PCR rounds ran for about 10 cycles using multiplex TRBV1-TRBV30 forward primers together with a Cbeta reverse primer. Sample barcodes and Illumina adapters were added in a final 25-cycle PCR using Deep VentR polymerase. Amplicons of 200-500 bp were gel-purified with a QIAquick gel extraction kit before sequencing. An Illumina HiSeq 2500 was used to sequence the TCRbeta amplicons, generating 250-bp paired-end reads. Concerning the study's data processing: Reads were quality-trimmed with Trimmomatic v0.33, and paired reads were merged with FLASH v1.2.11 to recover full CDR3 sequences. V, D and J germline segments were assigned to the rearranged TCRbeta sequences by MiGEC v1.2.1b. VDJtools v1.0.0 computed clonotype statistics and Shannon-Wiener diversity indices. To cut down on sampling bias, every analysis after diversity analysis relied on just the 250 most abundant clonotypes from each sample. TCRdb reworked the public reads: Q25 trimming with fastp, MiXCR clone assembly, productive beta chains retained. Each CDR3 protein appears once, grouped with its most common genes and DNA. None of the V and J calls come from the authors' own analysis; TCRdb made them. A total of 100,000 or so distinct CDR3 sequences appear in this sample, around 71% of them only once. The top ten hold roughly an eighth of the sample.

Without any cell sorting, total RNA and DNA were co-extracted from about 20-30 mg of bulk tissue using the AllPrep DNA/RNA mini kit. Five patients with histopathologically diagnosed primary liver carcinoma underwent surgical resection in China between late 2015 and 2016. Chronic HBV infection was present in the patients, and the patients were treatment-naive at sampling. Each tumor was sampled at five spatially separated regions: the tumor centre plus the superior, inferior, left-lateral and right-lateral poles. Histological examination found more than 75% viable tumor cells in every tumor sample. Each fresh piece of tumor and adjacent tissue was cut in two, with one half stored in RNAlater at -80 degrees C and the other half sent for histology. The CDR3 spans 16 residues, from the cysteine through the phenylalanine. Solely the CDR3 DNA is kept, with 48 bases framed from the first base. V lost 4 bases and J lost 4 bases, and the count of bases not matched to a germline gene is 10. CDR1 MNHEY and CDR2 SVGAGI were looked up in the germline V gene.

The study at large found these results: With just a few patients in the study, the authors point out that the findings should be validated in a larger study. Since the samples were bulk and unsorted, there was no way to compare CD4+ and CD8+ T cell repertoires. The top 250 clones accounted for a significantly greater share of the repertoire in tumors than in blood (p = 0.039). Only the TCR beta chain was sequenced, so true repertoire diversity is likely underestimated because unpaired alpha chains were not captured. Repertoire overlap was higher between tumor regions (mean about 36%) than tumor-adjacent (approximately 17%) or tumor-blood (about 15%) pairs, consistent with antigen-driven expansion. Just about 7.5-24% of top clones turned up in all five regions of a tumor, which suggests spatial heterogeneity among tumor-infiltrating T cells.

This clonotype was seen at least ten times. The specificity of this receptor is unknown. Base qualities are missing; no much larger clone stands one base away. The source material was liver tumor tissue from sampling region 2. The cell subset or site tag for this specimen amounts to: tumor region T2, inferior pole. This clonotype originated in a woman aged 60-70 years with primary liver carcinoma and hepatitis B virus infection. Recombination linked TRBV6-5 to TRBJ2-3; a stretch of 8 junction bases matches TRBD2. At the DNA level, the sequence is TGTGCCAGCAGTTTTGTTAGCGGGATCGGTGCAGATACGCAGTATTTT. This sequence encodes CASSFVSGIGADTQYF.